This T cell receptor (beta chain) emerged from a study of post-analysis software for immune sequencing data. This clonotype was picked up a small number of times. Its antigen is not known. CDR1 is DFQATT, CDR2 SNEGSKA, per germline (reference sequence). There are 17 residues in the CDR3. Deletions cut 2 bases from V and 6 bases from J, with 23 bases between. TCR beta cDNA libraries had unique molecular identifiers. TCRdb reprocessed the PCR reads with MiXCR, giving one entry per CDR3 protein. The repertoire holds hundreds of thousands of distinct CDR3 sequences, with 25% to 30% as singletons. Study results and caveats: Five or six TRBV segments, TRBV5-6, TRBV5-1 and TRBV20-1 among them, were found more frequent in patients than controls.

This chain connects TRBV20-1 to TRBJ2-4; D is perhaps TRBD1 (6 bases). Material: blood. The clonotype was recovered from a girl under 18 with multiple sclerosis. The CDR3 here is CSARPFRDTASINIQYF. Written as DNA, the CDR3 is TGCAGTGCTAGACCCTTTCGGGACACAGCTTCGATAAACATTCAGTACTTC.